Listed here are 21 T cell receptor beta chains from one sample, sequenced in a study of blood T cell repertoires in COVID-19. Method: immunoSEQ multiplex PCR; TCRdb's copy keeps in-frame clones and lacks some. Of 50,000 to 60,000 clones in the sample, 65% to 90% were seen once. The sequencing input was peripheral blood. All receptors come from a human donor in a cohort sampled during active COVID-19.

Written as DNA, the CDR3 is TGTGCCAGCAATCCGGCAGGGGGCAGACCACTACATGGCTACACCTTC. Encoded protein: CASNPAGGRPLHGYTF. The rearrangement links TRBV28 to TRBJ1-2; 8 bases fit TRBD1. J gave up 6 bases and V 7 bases, and 16 bases lay outside the gene matches. The germline V gene encodes CDR1 MDHEN and CDR2 SYDVKM. There are 16 residues in the CDR3.

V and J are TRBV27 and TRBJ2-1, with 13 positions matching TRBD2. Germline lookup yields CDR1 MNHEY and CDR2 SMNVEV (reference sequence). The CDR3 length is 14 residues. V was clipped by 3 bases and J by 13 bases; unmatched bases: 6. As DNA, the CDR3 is TGTGCCAGCAGTTTTGCACTAGCGGGAGGGAATCAGTTCTTC. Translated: CASSFALAGGNQFF.

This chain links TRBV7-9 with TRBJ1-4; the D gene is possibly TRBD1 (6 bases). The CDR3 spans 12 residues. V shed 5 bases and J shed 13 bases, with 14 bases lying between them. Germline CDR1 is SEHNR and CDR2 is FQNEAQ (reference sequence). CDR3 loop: CASSLGQNRLFF. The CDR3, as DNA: TGTGCCAGCAGCCTCGGACAGAATAGACTGTTTTTT.

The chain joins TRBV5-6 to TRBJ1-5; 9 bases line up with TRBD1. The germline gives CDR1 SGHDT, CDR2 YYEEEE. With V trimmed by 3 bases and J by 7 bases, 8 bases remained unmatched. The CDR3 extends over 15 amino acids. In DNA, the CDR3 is TGTGCCAGCAGCTCGTCTCGACAGGGGGGACAGCCCCAGCATTTT. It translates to CASSSSRQGGQPQHF.

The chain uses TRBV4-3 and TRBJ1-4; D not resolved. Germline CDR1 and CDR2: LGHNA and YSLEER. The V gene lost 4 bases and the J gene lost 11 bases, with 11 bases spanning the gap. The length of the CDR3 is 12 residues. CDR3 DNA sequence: TGCGCCAGCAGCCCGACCGACGGGAAACTGTTTTTT. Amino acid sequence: CASSPTDGKLFF.

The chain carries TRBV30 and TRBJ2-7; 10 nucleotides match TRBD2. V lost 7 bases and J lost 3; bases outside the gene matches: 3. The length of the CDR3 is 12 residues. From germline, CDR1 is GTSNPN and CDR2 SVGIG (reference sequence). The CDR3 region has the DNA TGTGCCTTGGGACTAGCGAACTACGAGCAGTACTTC. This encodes CALGLANYEQYF.

Here the CDR3 reads CASSVPGSSYEQYF. CDR3 nucleotides: TGCGCCAGCAGCGTCCCCGGGAGCTCCTACGAGCAGTACTTC. The chain joins TRBV5-1 to TRBJ2-7; possibly TRBD2 for D (6 bases). This CDR3 contains 14 residues. Between the trimmed V and J ends, which lost 4 bases and 0 bases, there was a span of 11 bases. CDR1 and CDR2 (germline): SGHRS, YFSETQ.

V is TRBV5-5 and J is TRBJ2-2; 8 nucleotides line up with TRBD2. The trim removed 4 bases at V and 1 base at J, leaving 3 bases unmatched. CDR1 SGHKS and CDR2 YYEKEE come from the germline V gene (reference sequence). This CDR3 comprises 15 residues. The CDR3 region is CASSPSGRNTGELFF. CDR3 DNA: TGTGCCAGCAGCCCAAGCGGGAGGAACACCGGGGAGCTGTTTTTT.

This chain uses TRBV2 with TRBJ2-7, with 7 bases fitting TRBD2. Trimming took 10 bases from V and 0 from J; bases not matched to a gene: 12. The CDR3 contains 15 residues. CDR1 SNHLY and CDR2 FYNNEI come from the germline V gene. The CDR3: CATTRLAVSSYEQYF. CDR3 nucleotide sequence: TGTGCCACCACCCGGCTAGCGGTTAGCTCCTACGAGCAGTACTTC.

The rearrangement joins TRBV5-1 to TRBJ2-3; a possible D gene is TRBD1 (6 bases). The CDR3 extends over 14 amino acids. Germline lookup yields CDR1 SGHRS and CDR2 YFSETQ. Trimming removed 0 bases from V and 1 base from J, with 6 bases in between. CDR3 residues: CASSLEGGTDTQYF. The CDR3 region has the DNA TGCGCCAGCAGCTTGGAGGGGGGCACAGATACGCAGTATTTT.

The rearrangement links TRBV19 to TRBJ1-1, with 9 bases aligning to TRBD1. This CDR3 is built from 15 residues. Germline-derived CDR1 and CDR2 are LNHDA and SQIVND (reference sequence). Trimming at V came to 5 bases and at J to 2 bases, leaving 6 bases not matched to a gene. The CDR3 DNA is TGTGCCAGTAGTCCCCGACAGGGGGGAAACACTGAAGCTTTCTTT. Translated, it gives CASSPRQGGNTEAFF. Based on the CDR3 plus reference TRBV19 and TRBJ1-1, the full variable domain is DGGITQSPKYLFRKEGQNVTLSCEQNLNHDAMYWYRQDPGQGLRLIYYSQIVNDFQKGDIAEGYSVSREKKESFPLTVTSAQKNPTAFYLCASSPRQGGNTEAFFGQGTRLTVV.

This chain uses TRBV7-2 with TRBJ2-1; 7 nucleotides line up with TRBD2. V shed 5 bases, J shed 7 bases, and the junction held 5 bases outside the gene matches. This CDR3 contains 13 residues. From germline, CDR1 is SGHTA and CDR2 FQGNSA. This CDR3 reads CASSPAGGNEQFF. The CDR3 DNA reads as TGTGCCAGCAGCCCCGCCGGGGGGAATGAGCAGTTCTTC.

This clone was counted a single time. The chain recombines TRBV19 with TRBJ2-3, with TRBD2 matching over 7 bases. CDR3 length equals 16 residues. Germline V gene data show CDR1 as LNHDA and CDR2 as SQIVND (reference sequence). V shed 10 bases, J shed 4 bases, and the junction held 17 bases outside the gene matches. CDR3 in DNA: TGTGCCACCACAAAAACAGCGGGATTCCTTTCAGATACGCAGTATTTT. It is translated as CATTKTAGFLSDTQYF.

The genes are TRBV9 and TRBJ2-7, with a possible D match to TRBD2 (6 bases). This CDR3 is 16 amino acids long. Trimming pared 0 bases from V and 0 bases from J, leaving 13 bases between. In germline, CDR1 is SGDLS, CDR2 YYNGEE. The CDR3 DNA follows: TGTGCCAGCAGCGTAGGCCTCTCCGGGAGCTCCTACGAGCAGTACTTC. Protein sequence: CASSVGLSGSSYEQYF.

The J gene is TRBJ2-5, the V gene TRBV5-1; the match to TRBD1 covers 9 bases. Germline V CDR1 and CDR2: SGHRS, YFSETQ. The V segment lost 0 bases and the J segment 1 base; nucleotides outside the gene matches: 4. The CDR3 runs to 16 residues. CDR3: CASSLGGQGGQETQYF. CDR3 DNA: TGCGCCAGCAGCTTGGGGGGACAGGGCGGCCAAGAGACCCAGTACTTC.

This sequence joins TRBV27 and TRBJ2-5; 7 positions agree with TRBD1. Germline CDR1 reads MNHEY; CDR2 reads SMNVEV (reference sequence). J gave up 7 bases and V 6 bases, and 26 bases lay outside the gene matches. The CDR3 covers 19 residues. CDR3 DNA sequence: TGTGCCAGCAGGGGTTTATCGGGAAAACAGGGGCTCCCACTATGGACCCAGTACTTC. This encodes CASRGLSGKQGLPLWTQYF.

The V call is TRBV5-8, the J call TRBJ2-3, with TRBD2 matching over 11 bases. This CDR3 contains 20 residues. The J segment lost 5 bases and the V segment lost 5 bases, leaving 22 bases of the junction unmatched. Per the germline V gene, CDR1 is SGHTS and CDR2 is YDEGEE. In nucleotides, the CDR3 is TGTGCCAGCAGGCCAGGGGGTTACCCACTAGCGGGAGCTCGGGGAGATACGCAGTATTTT. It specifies CASRPGGYPLAGARGDTQYF.

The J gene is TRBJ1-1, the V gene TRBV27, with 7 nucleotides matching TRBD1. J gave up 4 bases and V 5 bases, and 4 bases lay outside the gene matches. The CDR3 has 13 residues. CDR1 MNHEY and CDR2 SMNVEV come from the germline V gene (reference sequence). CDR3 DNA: TGTGCCAGCAGTGGTCACAGGGGCACTGAAGCTTTCTTT. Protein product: CASSGHRGTEAFF.

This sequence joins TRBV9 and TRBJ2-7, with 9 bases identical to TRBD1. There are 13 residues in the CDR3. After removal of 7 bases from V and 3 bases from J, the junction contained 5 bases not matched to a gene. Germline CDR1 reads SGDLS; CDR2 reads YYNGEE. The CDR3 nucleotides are TGTGCCAGCTCCCGGGACAGGGTCTACGAGCAGTACTTC. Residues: CASSRDRVYEQYF.

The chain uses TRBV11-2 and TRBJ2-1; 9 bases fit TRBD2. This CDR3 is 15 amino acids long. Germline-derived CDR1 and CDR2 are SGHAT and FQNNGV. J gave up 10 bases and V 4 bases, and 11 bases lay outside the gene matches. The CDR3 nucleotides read TGTGCCAGCAGCTATAGTGGCGGGAGGGCTCAGGAGCAGTTCTTC. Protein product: CASSYSGGRAQEQFF. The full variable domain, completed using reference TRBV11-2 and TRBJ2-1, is EAGVAQSPRYKIIEKRQSVAFWCNPISGHATLYWYQQILGQGPKLLIQFQNNGVVDDSQLPKDRFSAERLKGVDSTLKIQPAKLEDSAVYLCASSYSGGRAQEQFFGPGTRLTVL.

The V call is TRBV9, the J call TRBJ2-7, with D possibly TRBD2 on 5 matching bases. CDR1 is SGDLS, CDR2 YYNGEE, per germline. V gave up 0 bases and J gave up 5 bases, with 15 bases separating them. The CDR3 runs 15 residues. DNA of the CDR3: TGTGCCAGCAGCGTAGGAAACCACCCCGGGGACGAGCAGTACTTC. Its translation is CASSVGNHPGDEQYF.